This T cell receptor beta chain was obtained from a study of T-cell reconstitution after alpha-beta-depleted transplantation in children. The library targeted TCRbeta and was prepared with unique molecular identifiers. TCRdb reanalysed the PCR reads using MiXCR and keeps one entry per CDR3 protein. The sample holds some 640,000 distinct CDR3 sequences, about 15% seen once. The CDR3 extends over 15 amino acids. Germline lookup yields CDR1 DFQATT and CDR2 SNEGSKA (reference sequence). Trimming pared 4 bases from V and 0 bases from J, leaving 13 bases between. This clonotype was picked up many times. The sample in question was PBMCs from the stem cell graft donor, obtained from the stem cell graft. This rearrangement joins TRBV20-1 to TRBJ2-1; D is undetermined. The receptor comes from a human donor who donated a stem cell graft to a child with acute myeloid leukemia. Here the CDR3 DNA reads TGCAGTGCTACCCTAGGCTTGAGCTCCTACAATGAGCAGTTCTTC. This sequence encodes CSATLGLSSYNEQFF.